These 2 T cell receptor beta chains were all obtained from the same sample, sequenced in a study of blood T cell repertoires in COVID-19. Some clones are missing from TCRdb's copy, which holds only in-frame ones; the method was immunoSEQ multiplex PCR. The table shows roughly 88,000 clones, with about 93% occurring only once. The material sequenced was peripheral blood. The receptors were sampled from a woman between 50 and 59 years old in a cohort sampled during active COVID-19.

The V gene is TRBV6-5, the J gene TRBJ1-4, with D unresolved. The CDR3 totals 15 residues. Trimming pared 6 bases from V and 5 bases from J, leaving 16 bases between. Germline V CDR1 and CDR2: MNHEY, SVGAGI. Here the CDR3 reads CASRAPRPVNEKLFF. DNA of the CDR3: TGTGCCAGCAGGGCCCCCAGGCCAGTGAATGAAAAACTGTTTTTT.

CDR3 protein: CASSPTGTPYEQYF. The CDR3 DNA is TGTGCCAGCAGTCCCACAGGTACCCCCTACGAGCAGTACTTC. V and J are TRBV7-9 and TRBJ2-7; D possibly corresponds to TRBD1 (5 bases). This CDR3 region has 14 residues. Trimming removed 6 bases at V and 2 bases at J, with 14 bases between. Germline V gene sequence: CDR1 SEHNR, CDR2 FQNEAQ (reference sequence).